One TCR beta chain is described in this entry. The data belong to a study of control samples from healthy donors and cancer patients. Sequenced by immunoSEQ multiplex PCR; TCRdb stores in-frame clones only, minus some. The sample yields 100,000 to 150,000 clones, approximately 90% seen once. There are 16 residues in the CDR3. Germline V gene sequence: CDR1 KGHSH, CDR2 LQKENI. Trimming cost V 3 bases and J 7 bases; bases outside gene matches: 8. The clonotype was recovered from a man between 18 and 35 years old in good health. Sequences were obtained from blood. J is TRBJ1-6 and V is TRBV18; the match to TRBD1 covers 8 bases. DNA of the CDR3: TGTGCCAGCTCACCCTCCCGGACAGGGAGCAATTCACCCCTCCACTTT. The encoded protein is CASSPSRTGSNSPLHF.